These 16 T cell receptor beta chains share one sample of origin, sequenced in a study of a mutant IDH1 vaccine in newly diagnosed glioma. The time point here: week 35, safety follow-up. All doses held 300 ug of mutant IDH1 20-mer peptide, with topical imiquimod. No antigen has been assigned to these receptors. Repertoires were generated with immunoSEQ multiplex PCR, while TCRdb's copy carries only in-frame clones and drops some. The table has some 48,000 clones, under 85% seen once. The sample consisted of PBMCs, taken from a glioma patient whose treatment included an IDH1 peptide vaccine. All receptors come from a man between 40 and 49 years old with glioma.

The V and J genes are TRBV11-3 and TRBJ2-1; D unclear. CDR1 and CDR2 from the germline V gene are SGHNT and YENEEA. V was shortened by 5 bases and J by 0 bases, with 11 bases between the two germline ends. The CDR3 runs to 15 residues. The CDR3 region has the DNA TGTGCCAGCAGCCCCGACCGCAGCTCCTACAATGAGCAGTTCTTC. Amino acid sequence: CASSPDRSSYNEQFF.

This clone was recorded a few times. The chain links TRBV5-5 to TRBJ2-7, with D unresolved. This CDR3 has 11 amino acids. Germline-derived CDR1 and CDR2 are SGHKS and YYEKEE (reference sequence). V lost 0 bases, J lost 4 bases, and 2 bases lay in between. The CDR3 loop is CASSLGYEQYF. The CDR3 DNA is TGTGCCAGCAGCTTGGGGTACGAGCAGTACTTC.

This clone was recorded only once. The chain recombines TRBV6-1 with TRBJ2-7, with D possibly being TRBD1 or TRBD2 (5 bases each). This CDR3 spans 14 amino acids. CDR1 and CDR2 (germline): MNHNS, SASEGT. V was cut by 9 bases and J by 1 base, with 16 bases left in between. The CDR3 DNA follows: TGTGCCAGGATGAACCGGGACGGATCCTACGAGCAGTACTTC. It is translated as CARMNRDGSYEQYF.

The V gene is TRBV7-9, the J gene TRBJ2-7, with 8 bases matching TRBD1. This CDR3 spans 13 amino acids. Trimming at V came to 5 bases and at J to 4 bases, leaving 4 bases not matched to a gene. The V gene's germline CDR1 is SEHNR and CDR2 FQNEAQ (reference sequence). CDR3 sequence: CASSQGALYEQYF. The CDR3 coding sequence is TGTGCCAGCAGCCAGGGGGCTTTATACGAGCAGTACTTC.

The chain recombines TRBV10-2 with TRBJ2-7; TRBD1 or TRBD2 may be the D gene (5 bases each). The CDR3 is made up of 15 amino acids. The V gene lost 8 bases and the J gene lost 6 bases, with 23 bases spanning the gap. Germline CDR1 is WSHSY and CDR2 is SAAADI. CDR3 sequence reads: CASGEGPGPRGEQYF. CDR3 coding DNA: TGCGCCAGCGGAGAAGGCCCGGGGCCTCGGGGCGAGCAGTACTTC.

V usage is TRBV7-9 and J usage is TRBJ2-2; D unresolved. The V end lost 5 bases, the J end lost 4 bases, and 5 bases lay between the germline ends. Germline V lookup: CDR1 SEHNR, CDR2 FQNEAQ (reference sequence). The CDR3 has 12 residues. CDR3 coding DNA: TGTGCCAGCAGCCTCCCCACCGGGGAGCTGTTTTTT. The encoded protein is CASSLPTGELFF.

V gene TRBV2 combines with J gene TRBJ1-2; tentatively, D is TRBD1 (6 bases). V was pared by 0 bases and J by 7 bases, with 9 bases between. The germline CDR1 and CDR2 sequences are SNHLY and FYNNEI. CDR3 length: 13 amino acids. The CDR3 DNA reads as TGTGCCAGCAGTGAAGCGGGGGCGCTTGGCTACACCTTC. Its protein product is CASSEAGALGYTF.

This clone has only a few counts. The chain employs TRBV4-1 and TRBJ2-6; 9 positions match TRBD1. Germline lookup yields CDR1 MGHRA and CDR2 YSYEKL. J gave up 0 bases and V 4 bases, and 1 base lay outside the gene matches. The CDR3 runs to 16 residues. CDR3 sequence: CASSRTGDSGANVLTF. CDR3 DNA: TGCGCCAGCAGCCGGACAGGGGACTCTGGGGCCAACGTCCTGACTTTC.

The V and J genes are TRBV6-5 and TRBJ1-5; no firm D call. This CDR3 is built from 14 residues. CDR1 and CDR2 (germline): MNHEY, SVGAGI. Trimming stripped 8 bases from V and 8 bases from J, with 19 bases between. The CDR3 spells CASCPFKAQEPQHF. The CDR3 region has the DNA TGTGCCAGCTGCCCCTTTAAGGCTCAGGAGCCCCAGCATTTT.

The chain uses TRBV2 and TRBJ2-7; D unresolved. V lost 9 bases to trimming and J lost 3 bases, with 12 bases between them. Germline V gene data show CDR1 as SNHLY and CDR2 as FYNNEI. This CDR3 has 12 residues. CDR3: CASRWGGYEQYF. The DNA of the CDR3 is TGTGCCAGTCGCTGGGGTGGCTACGAGCAGTACTTC.

This clone occurred a few times. V usage is TRBV4-1 and J usage is TRBJ1-4, with D hard to call. Germline V gene lookup returns CDR1 MGHRA and CDR2 YSYEKL. This CDR3 spans 12 amino acids. V lost 5 bases and J lost 5, with 6 bases in between. CDR3 coding DNA: TGCGCCAGCAGCAAGGTGAATGAAAAACTGTTTTTT. Protein: CASSKVNEKLFF.

The chain couples TRBV2 to TRBJ2-5, with TRBD2 matching over 9 bases. The CDR3 length is 15 residues. Per the germline V gene, CDR1 is SNHLY and CDR2 is FYNNEI. V dropped 7 bases and J dropped 5; count of bases not matched to a gene: 11. The CDR3 DNA is TGTGCCAGCACCAAGGCGGGGGGGCTAGGCGAGACCCAGTACTTC. This gives the protein CASTKAGGLGETQYF.

The rearrangement links TRBV6-6 to TRBJ1-1; D not resolved. The CDR3 totals 13 residues. The V gene's germline CDR1 is MNHNY and CDR2 SVGAGI (reference sequence). Trimming pared 8 bases from V and 3 bases from J, leaving 13 bases between. CDR3: CASLTPGYTEAFF. The CDR3 DNA follows: TGTGCCAGCCTAACTCCGGGTTACACTGAAGCTTTCTTT.

The chain recombines TRBV2 with TRBJ2-7; perhaps TRBD1 as D (6 bases). V lost 7 bases, J lost 4 bases, and 14 bases lay in between. Germline CDR1 is SNHLY and CDR2 is FYNNEI. The CDR3 has 13 residues. The CDR3 bases are TGTGCCAGCACCGGTGGACAGCTTTACGAGCAGTACTTC. This gives the protein CASTGGQLYEQYF.

This clone has a handful of counts. The chain has TRBV18 and TRBJ2-2; D is ambiguous. Germline V gene lookup returns CDR1 KGHSH and CDR2 LQKENI. The CDR3 loop spans 15 amino acids. Between the trimmed V and J ends, which lost 3 bases and 6 bases, there was a span of 14 bases. The CDR3 region has the DNA TGTGCCAGCTCACCTTACACAGTATCCCCCGGGGAGCTGTTTTTT. It is translated as CASSPYTVSPGELFF.

The J gene is TRBJ1-5, the V gene TRBV2, with D maybe TRBD1 (5 bases). CDR1 and CDR2 from the germline V gene are SNHLY and FYNNEI. This CDR3 has 12 amino acids. V gave up 2 bases and J gave up 10 bases, with 9 bases separating them. CDR3 region: CASSERGGPQHF. Written as DNA, the CDR3 is TGTGCCAGCAGTGAACGGGGCGGTCCCCAGCATTTT.